The rows below give T cell receptor beta chains drawn from one sample of a study of cytomegalovirus exposure and HLA in healthy donors. The table came from immunoSEQ multiplex PCR; TCRdb's copy has only in-frame clones and leaves some out. The profile shows 100,000 to 150,000 clones, around three quarters of them singletons. Sequencing was performed on PBMCs. All receptors derive from a female donor in good health and CMV-seronegative. Both conserved end residues are part of each CDR3. The D gene is left open where the match is weak. Clone size, where shown, is once, few, many, or a class for clones that have expanded.

J gene: TRBJ2-4; clone size: -; D gene: TRBD1; V gene: TRBV7-2; CDR3 DNA: TGTGCCAGCAGCCGAGACAGGGTTGGAAACATTCAGTACTTC; CDR3 protein: CASSRDRVGNIQYF
J gene: TRBJ1-5; clone size: -; D gene: -; V gene: TRBV6-5; CDR3 DNA: TGTGCCAGCAGCCAACAGGGTTCTAGCAATCAGCCCCAGCATTTT; CDR3 protein: CASSQQGSSNQPQHF
J gene: TRBJ2-1; clone size: -; D gene: -; V gene: TRBV19; CDR3 DNA: TGTGCCAGTAGCAGCGCCTATGAGCAGTTCTTC; CDR3 protein: CASSSAYEQFF
J gene: TRBJ1-5; clone size: -; D gene: TRBD1; V gene: TRBV28; CDR3 DNA: TGTGCCAGCAGTTTTAATGGACAGGTCGGCAATCAGCCCCAGCATTTT; CDR3 protein: CASSFNGQVGNQPQHF
J gene: TRBJ2-7; clone size: once; D gene: TRBD1; V gene: TRBV27; CDR3 DNA: TGTGCCAGCAGTTTATCGGGGACAGGGGGCTCCTACGAGCAGTACTTC; CDR3 protein: CASSLSGTGGSYEQYF
J gene: TRBJ2-5; clone size: -; D gene: TRBD2; V gene: TRBV18; CDR3 DNA: TGTGCCAGCTCACCACCCCGCCGGGCTAGCGGGAAGGTCGAGACCCAGTACTTC; CDR3 protein: CASSPPRRASGKVETQYF
J gene: TRBJ2-1; clone size: -; D gene: TRBD1; V gene: TRBV19; CDR3 DNA: TGTGCCGGGAGCCCAGGGGGCTCCTACAATGAGCAGTTCTTC; CDR3 protein: CAGSPGGSYNEQFF
J gene: TRBJ2-5; clone size: -; D gene: TRBD1; V gene: TRBV9; CDR3 DNA: TGTGCCAGCAGCGTAGGGACAGGGGGCGCAATGGCGGAGACCCAGTACTTC; CDR3 protein: CASSVGTGGAMAETQYF
J gene: TRBJ2-7; clone size: -; D gene: -; V gene: TRBV19; CDR3 DNA: TGTGCCAGTAGTGCCAACAGGGGGGGTATGAACGAGCAGTACTTC; CDR3 protein: CASSANRGGMNEQYF
J gene: TRBJ1-5; clone size: -; D gene: -; V gene: TRBV15; CDR3 DNA: TGTGCCACCACCTCCGGGGTTCAGCCCCAGCATTTT; CDR3 protein: CATTSGVQPQHF
J gene: TRBJ2-3; clone size: -; D gene: -; V gene: TRBV9; CDR3 DNA: TGTGCCAGCGGGAAGACAGGTATAGTAGATACGCAGTATTTT; CDR3 protein: CASGKTGIVDTQYF
J gene: TRBJ2-1; clone size: -; D gene: -; V gene: TRBV30; CDR3 DNA: TGTGCCTGGACCTCCGACGGGAACAATGAGCAGTTCTTC; CDR3 protein: CAWTSDGNNEQFF